This T cell receptor (beta chain) was observed in a study of blood T cells in healthy people across ages (dated by TCRdb to the mid-2010s). Study-level background: In model experiments, template switching captured about one uniquely barcoded TCR beta cDNA molecule for every two T cells. The study measured age-related changes in TCR beta repertoire diversity using deep sequencing normalized with unique cDNA molecular identifiers. For two donors (one aged 18 to 29 and one aged 80 or older), the study analyzed two additional independent replicas of 1 million unique cDNA reads from the same blood draw. Donors were grouped into four age groups: young (average approximately 16 years), middle-aged (under 40), aged (about 59) and long-lived (just over 80). Study-level results and caveats: Because donor CMV infection status was unknown, age-related changes in expanded clonotypes were potentially confounded. As age increased, observed TCR beta diversity per million T cells dropped in a roughly linear way, and a significant reduction was already evident by age roughly 40. Compared with the aged group, more naive CD4+ T cells, fewer expanded clones and increased TCR diversity were shown by the long-lived group, suggesting age selection. Because profiling used bulk unsorted PBMCs, naive and antigen-experienced compartments could not be compared conclusively. Total diversity estimates from one million sequenced T cells were considered lower bounds and underestimates. Observed TCR beta diversity correlated strongly with the percentage of naive T cells measured by flow cytometry.

A word on this clonotype: Its antigen remains undetermined. No clone much larger than this one lies a single base away; base qualities are absent.

The CDR3 measures 16 amino acids from cysteine to phenylalanine. The CDR3 DNA has 48 bases and is translated from base 1. V trim: 4 bases; J trim: 2 bases; unmatched bases: 9. CDR1 and CDR2 are drawn from the germline V gene: SGHVS, FNYEAQ. Library preparation used 5' RACE. These reads were obtained on an Illumina HiSeq 2500. A second PCR of about 7 to 12 cycles was run with a J-beta primer mix and a sample-barcoded 5' primer. A unique molecular identifier was introduced onto each TCR beta cDNA molecule by a template-switch 5' adaptor carrying 12 random nucleotides. At least 3 million CDR3-containing paired-end reads were obtained from each sample. The Mint cDNA synthesis kit, primed by a TRBC-specific oligonucleotide, was used to synthesize first-strand cDNA from all RNA. All cDNA was treated with uracil-DNA glycosylase and then went through a first 18-cycle PCR with the universal primers M1SS and BC2_uni_R. Turning to the authors' computational methods: Normalization of each sample was performed by random selection of 1 million high-quality reads, each carrying a distinct molecular identifier. Reads with shared molecular identifiers were discarded instead of being binned into consensus sequences. MiTCR, with a Q25 quality threshold and the strictest error-elimination algorithm, was used for CDR3 identification, clonotype clustering and error correction. A nonparametric unseen species model using Euler transformation provided a lower-bound estimate of total TCR beta diversity. Clones were called with MiXCR by TCRdb after fastp trimmed the public reads at Q25, and only in-frame beta chains were retained. Rows merge per CDR3 protein into single entries with the most common DNA and genes. TCRdb's processing, not the authors', yielded these V and J calls. This sample comprises 800,000 to 950,000 distinct CDR3 sequences, 25% to 30% of them detected only once. Roughly a tenth of the sample belongs to the ten largest clones.

The 39 donors, aged roughly 6 to 100 years, were systemically healthy Caucasian individuals from Russia. Each donor gave about 11 milliliters of peripheral blood, drawn into EDTA-treated Vacutainer tubes. Ficoll-Paque density-gradient centrifugation was used to isolate PBMCs, with at least 6 million obtained per sample. Total RNA was extracted from PBMCs with Trizol reagent, with at least 6 micrograms obtained per sample. Naive CD45RAhigh/CD27high T cell percentages were measured by flow cytometry on a PBMC aliquot from every donor. This same sample was also part of a study on T cells of mothers and their children. The other study reports the following: Donors were nine systemically healthy Caucasian individuals: three mothers and their six children. cDNA synthesis used all of the extracted RNA, with approximately 1.6 ug of RNA in each 15 ul reaction. In the second PCR, the M1S primer introduced both the sample barcodes and 2-4 random nucleotides. Each mother yielded over 10 million TCR beta CDR3 reads and each child about 3 million reads. Thymic selection similarly shapes TCR recombination output in related and unrelated pairs, with minor effect from inherited differences. Normalized repertoire overlap in related mother-child pairs was always slightly higher than in unrelated mother-child pairs, but the difference was never significant. Persistent microchimeric T cell clones were not detected, at a sensitivity of about 99 clones per million clonotypes. Deep NGS was used in the study to compare the TCR beta repertoires of mothers and children and to look for features that separate related mother-child pairs from unrelated individuals. On average, the children were approximately 11 +/- 4 years old, while the mothers were 40 +/- 4 years old. Libraries were sequenced on Illumina HiSeq 2000 with 100+100 nt paired-end reads after adapter ligation with NEBNext reagents. To prevent cross-contamination, the mother and child libraries were prepared a month apart and were sequenced in separate runs. For each donor, somewhere between 500,000 and 2,000,000 distinct TCR beta clonotypes were identified. Naive TCR beta clonotypes were estimated from low-frequency clonotypes matched to each donor's FACS-determined naive share, without sorting.

The sample consisted of blood. Rearrangement joined TRBV7-6 to TRBJ2-7; TRBD2 matches 9 bases in the middle. The receptor's source is a woman aged 40 to 55 in good health. The nucleotide sequence is TGTGCCAGCAGCTCATTAGCGGGAGTTCCCCCCTACGAGCAGTACTTC. Translated, this is CASSSLAGVPPYEQYF.